The rows below give T cell receptor beta chains drawn from one sample of a study of human T cells and chemical hapten exposure. Using its own MiXCR run on the RACE reads, TCRdb lists one record per CDR3 protein. This table holds tens of thousands of distinct CDR3 sequences, approximately 9.9% found once. Sequencing was performed on whole blood, taken in connection with sensitization to the hapten diphenylcyclopropenone (DPC). Source of these receptors: a man aged 40-55 years with alopecia areata. Some clones in this sample may be carry-over from other donors' samples. Both conserved end residues are part of each CDR3. D genes are given only for firm matches. The size of a clone is reported for some rows only, either as once, few or many, or as a class for expanded clones.

d_call clone_size j_call v_call cdr3_aa cdr3_nt
TRBD2 many TRBJ2-3 TRBV14 CASSLVAGGPADTQYF TGTGCCAGCAGCCTAGTAGCGGGAGGGCCCGCAGATACGCAGTATTTT
NA NA TRBJ1-1 TRBV28 CASSFAGRQKAFF TGTGCCAGCAGTTTTGCAGGGCGCCAAAAAGCTTTCTTT
NA many TRBJ2-3 TRBV5-1 CASSLTTDTQYF TGCGCCAGCAGCTTGACAACAGATACGCAGTATTTT
NA NA TRBJ1-1 TRBV10-3 CAISESENREAFF TGTGCCATCAGTGAGTCTGAGAACCGTGAAGCTTTCTTT
NA many TRBJ2-5 TRBV3-1 CASSQVVSGGGRQETQYF TGTGCCAGCAGCCAAGTAGTATCGGGTGGAGGAAGGCAAGAGACCCAGTACTTC
TRBD2 few TRBJ2-7 TRBV28 CASSSWTSGSGEQYF TGTGCCAGCAGCTCCTGGACTAGCGGGAGTGGCGAGCAGTACTTC
NA NA TRBJ1-2 TRBV28 CASSLSGWDGYTF TGTGCCAGCAGTTTATCAGGGTGGGATGGCTACACCTTC
TRBD1 NA TRBJ2-3 TRBV6-4 CASSPGQGQTDTQYF TGTGCCAGCAGTCCGGGACAGGGGCAAACAGATACGCAGTATTTT
NA NA TRBJ2-3 TRBV11-2 CASSFGTGTF NA
NA many TRBJ2-7 TRBV27 CASSLALGKQYF TGTGCCAGCAGTTTAGCGTTAGGGAAGCAGTACTTC
NA many TRBJ2-2 TRBV6-2/TRBV6-3 CASSLDPSRTGELFF TGTGCCAGCAGTTTAGACCCTTCCCGAACCGGGGAGCTGTTTTTT
NA many TRBJ1-2 TRBV6-6 CASSLQGSAYGYTF TGTGCCAGCAGTTTACAGGGTTCAGCCTATGGCTACACCTTC
TRBD2 many TRBJ2-1 TRBV7-3 CASSSGTSAYNEQFF TGTGCCAGCAGTTCCGGGACTAGCGCGTACAATGAGCAGTTCTTC
TRBD1 NA TRBJ2-1 TRBV28 CASSPSDRVYNEQFF TGTGCCAGCAGTCCTTCGGACAGGGTCTACAATGAGCAGTTCTTC
NA many TRBJ1-5 TRBV27 CASSPLNQPQHF TGTGCCAGCAGCCCCCTGAATCAGCCCCAGCATTTT
NA NA TRBJ2-6 TRBV7-2 CASSPGLSGWSGANVLTF TGTGCCAGCAGCCCCGGGCTGTCCGGGTGGTCTGGGGCCAACGTCCTGACTTTC
TRBD2 many TRBJ2-1 TRBV20-1 CSARDSRRGLAGVGEQFF TGCAGTGCTAGAGATTCCAGGAGAGGACTAGCGGGAGTGGGCGAGCAGTTCTTC
NA few TRBJ1-4 TRBV10-3 CAISEGQGGEKLFF TGTGCCATCAGTGAGGGGCAGGGCGGTGAAAAACTGTTTTTT
TRBD1 many TRBJ1-6 TRBV20-1 CSASSQGGSPLHF TGCAGTGCTAGTTCACAGGGGGGTTCACCCCTCCACTTT
NA NA TRBJ2-1 TRBV6-1 CASSDGRQGNGGRVNEQFF TGTGCCAGCAGTGACGGCCGACAGGGGAACGGCGGGAGGGTCAATGAGCAGTTCTTC
NA many TRBJ2-1 TRBV24-1 CATGSYNEQFF TGTGCCACCGGAAGCTACAATGAGCAGTTCTTC
NA NA TRBJ1-1 TRBV27 CASSFGRRDTEAFF TGTGCCAGCAGTTTCGGACGGCGGGACACTGAAGCTTTCTTT
NA NA TRBJ1-4 TRBV4-2 CASSQVEEGTNEKLFF TGTGCCAGCAGCCAAGTTGAGGAGGGTACTAATGAAAAACTGTTTTTT
NA NA TRBJ2-2 TRBV19 CASSSELLNTGELFF TGTGCCAGTAGTTCCGAATTACTGAACACCGGGGAGCTGTTTTTT
NA many TRBJ2-7 TRBV28 CASSSNLRTYEQYF TGTGCCAGCAGTTCTAACCTTCGAACCTACGAGCAGTACTTC
TRBD2 NA TRBJ2-1 TRBV2 CASSRGLAGINEQFF TGTGCCAGTTCGAGGGGGCTAGCGGGAATTAATGAGCAGTTCTTC
NA NA TRBJ2-3 TRBV7-3 CASSFRSLDTQYF TGTGCCAGCAGCTTTCGGTCGTTGGATACGCAGTATTTT
TRBD1 few TRBJ1-1 TRBV28 CASSPRTGGFEAFF TGTGCCAGCAGCCCTCGGACAGGGGGCTTTGAAGCTTTCTTT
TRBD2 many TRBJ2-7 TRBV12-3/TRBV12-4 CASSFRGGHYEQYF TGTGCCAGCAGTTTTCGGGGAGGGCACTACGAGCAGTACTTC
NA NA TRBJ2-5 TRBV15 CATSPRLGETQYF TGTGCCACTTCGCCCAGGCTGGGGGAGACCCAGTACTTC
NA few TRBJ2-2 TRBV12-3/TRBV12-4 CASSAGLGTGELFF TGTGCCAGCAGTGCAGGGTTAGGGACCGGGGAGCTGTTTTTT
NA NA TRBJ1-4 TRBV6-5 CASSKAGAGEKLFF TGTGCCAGCAGCAAGGCCGGGGCGGGGGAAAAACTGTTTTTT
TRBD2 many TRBJ2-1 TRBV7-3 CASSLTVGLAGEQFF TGTGCCAGCAGCTTAACAGTTGGACTAGCGGGTGAGCAGTTCTTC
TRBD1 NA TRBJ1-1 TRBV5-4 CASSPPTGELTEAFF TGTGCCAGCAGCCCGCCGACAGGGGAGTTAACTGAAGCTTTCTTT
NA many TRBJ2-1 TRBV15 CATGSGVDEQFF TGTGCCACCGGTAGCGGCGTCGATGAGCAGTTCTTC
TRBD2 many TRBJ2-2 TRBV9 CASSVEPSGTSGYTGELFF TGTGCCAGCAGCGTAGAACCTTCCGGGACTAGCGGATACACCGGGGAGCTGTTTTTT
NA NA TRBJ1-6 TRBV28 CATVQGQVNNSPLHF TGTGCCACAGTACAGGGTCAAGTGAATAATTCACCCCTCCACTTT
TRBD2 NA TRBJ2-1 TRBV10-2 CASSGAGRGFYNEQFF TGCGCCAGCAGCGGGGCTGGGCGGGGGTTCTACAATGAGCAGTTCTTC
NA NA TRBJ2-1 TRBV5-1 CASHGLAEYNEQFF TGCGCCAGCCACGGATTAGCGGAATACAATGAGCAGTTCTTC
NA many TRBJ2-7 TRBV2 CASRAGVGAWDEQYF TGTGCCAGCAGAGCCGGGGTCGGGGCTTGGGACGAGCAGTACTTC
TRBD2 NA TRBJ2-1 TRBV18 CASSPGLAGGLNEQFF TGTGCCAGCTCACCAGGACTAGCGGGAGGTCTCAATGAGCAGTTCTTC
NA few TRBJ2-1 TRBV3-1 CASSQGRGSNEQFF TGTGCCAGCAGCCAAGGCAGGGGTAGCAATGAGCAGTTCTTC
NA few TRBJ2-7 TRBV29-1 CSVAGTRGIYEQYF TGCAGCGTTGCCGGGACCAGAGGGATCTACGAGCAGTACTTC
TRBD2 many TRBJ2-2 TRBV20-1 CSARSGTRGELFF TGCAGTGCTAGATCCGGGACTAGGGGTGAGCTGTTTTTT
TRBD1 NA TRBJ2-7 TRBV12-3/TRBV12-4 CASSGTGGLSYEQYF TGTGCCAGCAGTGGGACAGGGGGCCTCTCCTACGAGCAGTACTTC
TRBD1 many TRBJ2-1 TRBV7-6 CASSLARGQGEQFF TGTGCCAGCAGCTTAGCCAGGGGACAGGGAGAGCAGTTCTTC
TRBD2 NA TRBJ2-5 TRBV28 CASRRTSGSTETQYF TGTGCCAGCAGACGGACTAGCGGGAGTACGGAGACCCAGTACTTC
TRBD1 few TRBJ1-6 TRBV5-1 CASSPRSGTGVAHSPLHF TGCGCCAGCAGCCCCCGTTCCGGGACAGGGGTGGCTCATTCACCCCTCCACTTT
NA NA TRBJ1-5 TRBV30 CASGQGLSNQPQHF TGTGCCTCAGGCCAGGGGTTGAGCAATCAGCCCCAGCATTTT
TRBD2 many TRBJ2-7 TRBV3-1 CASSQGSGGEQYF TGTGCCAGCAGCCAAGGTTCGGGGGGCGAGCAGTACTTC
NA few TRBJ2-7 TRBV27 CASTPLGTYEQYF TGTGCCAGCACCCCATTGGGCACCTACGAGCAGTACTTC
NA NA TRBJ2-7 TRBV7-8 CASSSAGSYEQYF TGTGCCAGCAGCTCAGCGGGCTCCTACGAGCAGTACTTC